This TCR beta chain appears in the sequencing data of a study of T cells in Graves' hyperthyroidism and ophthalmopathy. The V and J ends lost 7 bases and 0 bases respectively, with 18 bases between them. This CDR3 comprises 16 residues. Germline-derived CDR1 and CDR2 are MNHEY and SVGEGT. This clonotype appeared many times. What it binds is not known. TCR beta CDR3 regions were amplified from RNA. The HTBI primer set drove a first-round RT-PCR of the TCR CDR3. From the multiplex PCR reads, TCRdb called clonotypes with MiXCR, one entry per CDR3 protein. This table has under 700,000 distinct CDR3 sequences, 16% appearing once. Study-level points and caveats: Most expanded thyroid clonotypes above 0.001 also appeared in blood. The model's output predicted ophthalmopathy at a median of 6.5 months prior to onset.

Diagnoses rested on clinical symptoms, serum thyroxine and TRAb, thyroid ultrasound and orbital computed tomography. PBMCs stemmed from 10 ml fresh peripheral blood. Sequenced: blood. This sequence joins TRBV6-2 or TRBV6-3 and TRBJ1-1; no definite D call. The TCR was taken from a young woman with Graves' hyperthyroidism. The CDR3 DNA is TGTGCCAGCACCCTACATCGGGCAGCTCTGAACACTGAAGCTTTCTTT. It yields the protein CASTLHRAALNTEAFF.